These 27 T cell receptor beta chains came from one sample sequenced in a study of cytomegalovirus exposure and HLA in healthy donors. The PCR was carried out with 60 Vbeta primers and 13 Jbeta primers. The repertoire was sequenced with immunoSEQ multiplex PCR; TCRdb's copy has only in-frame clones and lacks some. The table lists about 190,000 clones, 70% to 90% of them singletons. Material: PBMCs. The receptor source for this set is a male donor in good health and CMV-seronegative.

Points on this clone: Other DNA sequences in this specimen translate into the identical CDR3. For the CDR3, the DNA is TGCGCCAGCAGCTTGGGTGGGAGCTCCTACGAGCAGTACTTC. Its translation is CASSLGGSSYEQYF. The genes are TRBV5-1 and TRBJ2-7; perhaps TRBD2 as D (5 bases). Germline V gene lookup returns CDR1 SGHRS and CDR2 YFSETQ. V lost 0 bases, J lost 0 bases, and 7 bases lay in between. The CDR3 loop spans 14 amino acids.

The V and J genes are TRBV6-1 and TRBJ1-2; D gene unclear. CDR3 size: 14 residues. The ends were cut back, 0 bases at V and 7 bases at J, with 12 bases in the middle. Germline CDR1 reads MNHNS; CDR2 reads SASEGT. The CDR3 here is CASSEARFLSGYTF. CDR3 in DNA: TGTGCCAGCAGTGAAGCGAGGTTTCTCTCTGGCTACACCTTC.

The chain joins TRBV29-1 to TRBJ2-7, with D possibly being TRBD2 (6 bases). Between the trimmed V and J ends, which lost 7 bases and 0 bases, there was a span of 16 bases. The germline CDR1 and CDR2 sequences are SQVTM and ANQGSEA. The CDR3 is 14 amino acids. The CDR3 DNA follows: TGCAGCGCCCTCCGGGACTTTAGCTCCTACGAGCAGTACTTC. This gives the protein CSALRDFSSYEQYF.

The chain uses TRBV6-4 and TRBJ1-1, with D possibly matching TRBD1 (5 bases). Trimming stripped 6 bases from V and 4 bases from J, with 15 bases between. Germline loops: CDR1 MRHNA, CDR2 SNTAGT. The CDR3 spans 14 residues. Written as DNA, the CDR3 is TGTGCCAGCAGCGAGACAGACCTCAGCACTGAAGCTTTCTTT. Its protein product is CASSETDLSTEAFF.

This clone has only a few counts. The chain joins TRBV28 to TRBJ1-1, with 8 bases fitting TRBD1. The CDR3 runs to 12 residues. J was trimmed by 8 bases and V by 6 bases; bases with no gene match: 5. CDR1 and CDR2 (germline): MDHEN, SYDVKM. CDR3 nucleotide sequence: TGTGCCAGCAGGGAAGGACAGGGCGAAGCTTTCTTT. As protein: CASREGQGEAFF.

This clone was seen more than once but under ten times. The chain links TRBV7-6 to TRBJ1-4, with 8 bases that match TRBD1. The CDR3 spans 14 residues. The V gene end was trimmed by 2 bases and the J gene end by 8 bases; junction bases not matched to a gene: 4. Germline-derived CDR1 and CDR2 are SGHVS and FNYEAQ. The CDR3 DNA follows: TGTGCCAGCAGCTTACTAGGACAGGGCGAAAAACTGTTTTTT. Amino acid sequence: CASSLLGQGEKLFF. Full variable domain (outside the CDR3, taken from reference TRBV7-6 and TRBJ1-4): GAGVSQSPRYKVTKRGQDVALRCDPISGHVSLYWYRQALGQGPEFLTYFNYEAQQDKSGLPNDRFSAERPEGSISTLTIQRTEQRDSAMYRCASSLLGQGEKLFFGSGTQLSVL.

The chain uses TRBV7-9 and TRBJ1-1; D gene uncertain. The CDR3 length is 14 residues. V shed 3 bases and J shed 3 bases, with 11 bases lying between them. Germline V CDR1 and CDR2: SEHNR, FQNEAQ (reference sequence). CDR3 in amino acids: CASSLLNGHTEAFF. Written as DNA, the CDR3 is TGTGCCAGCAGCTTGCTCAACGGTCACACTGAAGCTTTCTTT.

The rearrangement joins TRBV18 to TRBJ2-5; TRBD2 agrees at 7 bases. The CDR3 is made up of 15 amino acids. The germline gives CDR1 KGHSH, CDR2 LQKENI. V was pared by 1 base and J by 0 bases, with 2 bases of the junction left unmatched. The DNA for the CDR3 is TGTGCCAGCTCACCACTGGGGGGGGACCAAGAGACCCAGTACTTC. The encoded protein is CASSPLGGDQETQYF.

V is TRBV25-1 and J is TRBJ1-4; no clear D. The CDR3 contains 15 residues. Trimming took off 4 bases at V and 6 bases at J, with 15 bases between the two ends. Germline V lookup: CDR1 MGHDK, CDR2 SYGVNS. DNA for the CDR3: TGTGCCAGCAGTGGCTCCCGGACTTTTGATGAAAAACTGTTTTTT. Translated, it gives CASSGSRTFDEKLFF.

The chain links TRBV19 to TRBJ1-5, with D uncertain. With 4 bases removed from V and 0 bases from J, the gap between germline ends came to 7 bases. The V gene's germline CDR1 is LNHDA and CDR2 SQIVND (reference sequence). This CDR3 has 14 residues. The CDR3: CASSNRDSNQPQHF. The CDR3 DNA reads TGTGCCAGTAGTAACCGAGATAGCAATCAGCCCCAGCATTTT.

The CDR3 loop is CASSLGTGNYGYTF. Here the CDR3 DNA reads TGCGCCAGCAGCCTAGGGACTGGAAACTATGGCTACACCTTC. V and J are TRBV4-1 and TRBJ1-2; possibly TRBD1 for D (5 bases). Trimming pared 4 bases from V and 2 bases from J, leaving 11 bases between. Per the germline V gene, CDR1 is MGHRA and CDR2 is YSYEKL. The CDR3 spans 14 residues.

Regarding this clone: The junction differs from germline at one of its ends, possibly a read error. The chain is built from TRBV5-1 and TRBJ2-1; D is possibly TRBD2 (6 bases). The CDR3 covers 12 residues. CDR1 and CDR2 (germline): SGHRS, YFSETQ. The CDR3 bases are TGCGCCAGCAGCGGGGGGTACAGTGAGCAGTTCTTC. Translated, it gives CASSGGYSEQFF.

This clone was counted only a few times. The chain joins TRBV19 to TRBJ1-2, with D unresolved. CDR1 is LNHDA, CDR2 SQIVND, per germline (reference sequence). The CDR3 totals 16 residues. The V gene lost 0 bases and the J gene lost 6 bases, with 17 bases spanning the gap. The CDR3 nucleotides read TGTGCCAGTAGTATAGATCCATTGGCGGCCTATAATGGCTACACCTTC. This translates into CASSIDPLAAYNGYTF.

This rearrangement joins TRBV19 to TRBJ2-7, with 11 bases aligning to TRBD2. This CDR3 has 18 amino acids. V dropped 4 bases and J dropped 4; count of bases not matched to a gene: 15. Germline CDR1 reads LNHDA; CDR2 reads SQIVND (reference sequence). DNA for the CDR3: TGTGCCAGTAGTACACGGACTAGCGGGCCTTCGGAGTGGTACGAGCAGTACTTC. The encoded protein is CASSTRTSGPSEWYEQYF. Full variable domain (outside the CDR3, taken from reference TRBV19 and TRBJ2-7): DGGITQSPKYLFRKEGQNVTLSCEQNLNHDAMYWYRQDPGQGLRLIYYSQIVNDFQKGDIAEGYSVSREKKESFPLTVTSAQKNPTAFYLCASSTRTSGPSEWYEQYFGPGTRLTVT.

J is TRBJ1-3 and V is TRBV27; tentatively, D is TRBD1 (6 bases). CDR1 is MNHEY and CDR2 is SMNVEV in the germline V gene (reference sequence). With 6 bases removed from V and 0 bases from J, the gap between germline ends came to 6 bases. This CDR3 spans 13 amino acids. The DNA for the CDR3 is TGTGCCAGCAGGGACAGCTCTGGAAACACCATATATTTT. Residues: CASRDSSGNTIYF.

V and J are TRBV5-4 and TRBJ2-1; possible D gene TRBD1, 5 bases. CDR3 length: 16 residues. The V gene lost 3 bases and the J gene lost 5 bases, with 18 bases spanning the gap. Germline V gives CDR1 SGHNT, CDR2 YYREEE (reference sequence). The CDR3 nucleotides are TGTGCCAGCAGCTCGAACCAGGGTATAGGGCACAATGAGCAGTTCTTC. This sequence encodes CASSSNQGIGHNEQFF. Variable domain in full (rest from reference TRBV5-4 and TRBJ2-1): ETGVTQSPTHLIKTRGQQVTLRCSSQSGHNTVSWYQQALGQGPQFIFQYYREEENGRGNFPPRFSGLQFPNYSSELNVNALELDDSALYLCASSSNQGIGHNEQFFGPGTRLTVL.

This chain uses TRBV5-1 with TRBJ1-4, with D possibly TRBD1 on 5 matching bases. The CDR3 extends over 15 amino acids. V lost 0 bases, J lost 7 bases, and 13 bases lay in between. Per the germline V gene, CDR1 is SGHRS and CDR2 is YFSETQ. This CDR3 reads CASSLEIGGGEKLFF. The DNA of the CDR3 is TGCGCCAGCAGCTTGGAAATCGGGGGGGGTGAAAAACTGTTTTTT.

CDR3 sequence reads: CASSAGTGEYSNQPQHF. The CDR3 coding sequence is TGTGCCAGTAGTGCCGGGACAGGCGAATATAGCAATCAGCCCCAGCATTTT. The genes are TRBV19 and TRBJ1-5, with 8 bases identical to TRBD1. Unmatched junction bases numbered 9, after V lost 5 bases and J lost 0 bases. CDR3 length equals 17 residues. Germline CDR1 reads LNHDA; CDR2 reads SQIVND (reference sequence).

The V call is TRBV6-1, the J call TRBJ1-2; D is possibly TRBD1 (6 bases). Germline V lookup: CDR1 MNHNS, CDR2 SASEGT. The CDR3 length is 16 residues. Trimming left V 0 bases short and J 7 bases short, with 18 bases between. In nucleotides, the CDR3 is TGTGCCAGCAGTGAAGCTATAGGGGGGGCCCAGGGTGGCTACACCTTC. Amino acids: CASSEAIGGAQGGYTF.

The chain uses TRBV4-2 and TRBJ2-1; TRBD2 matches at 8 bases. The V and J ends lost 6 bases and 0 bases, in that order; junction bases with no gene match: 7. The CDR3 contains 16 residues. Germline CDR1 is LGHNA and CDR2 is YNFKEQ. CDR3 in amino acids: CASRAHTSGSYNEQFF. The CDR3 nucleotides are TGTGCCAGCAGGGCGCATACTAGCGGCTCCTACAATGAGCAGTTCTTC.

V usage is TRBV7-9 and J usage is TRBJ2-1; tentative D call: TRBD2 (6 bases). CDR3 size: 16 residues. CDR1 is SEHNR, CDR2 FQNEAQ, per germline (reference sequence). Trimming stripped 5 bases from V and 0 bases from J, with 14 bases between. CDR3 DNA sequence: TGTGCCAGCAGCCCCCTAGTAGCGGTCTCCTACAATGAGCAGTTCTTC. Protein: CASSPLVAVSYNEQFF. Variable domain in full (rest from reference TRBV7-9 and TRBJ2-1): DTGVSQNPRHKITKRGQNVTFRCDPISEHNRLYWYRQTLGQGPEFLTYFQNEAQLEKSRLLSDRFSAERPKGSFSTLEIQRTEQGDSAMYLCASSPLVAVSYNEQFFGPGTRLTVL.

This sequence joins TRBV5-6 and TRBJ2-5; 8 bases line up with TRBD2. The DNA end is more similar to TRBJ2-7, so the J call may be wrong. Germline V gene sequence: CDR1 SGHDT, CDR2 YYEEEE. CDR3 size: 18 residues. The DNA for the CDR3 is TGTGCCAGCAGCTTGGGGGGAGTGGCGGGAGGTCCACTCTACGAGCAGTACTTC. Its translation: CASSLGGVAGGPLYEQYF.

The V gene is TRBV13, the J gene TRBJ1-4, with TRBD1 as a possible D gene (6 bases). CDR3 length equals 16 residues. Germline assignment: CDR1 PRHDT and CDR2 FYEKMQ (reference sequence). Trimming shortened V by 5 bases and J by 4 bases, and 17 bases separated the two germline ends. The CDR3 nucleotides are TGTGCCAGCAGCGAGACACAGGGTTCTCTTAATGAAAAACTGTTTTTT. Translated: CASSETQGSLNEKLFF.

The J gene is TRBJ1-5, the V gene TRBV28; D is uncertain. V lost 10 bases, J lost 7 bases, and 17 bases lay in between. In germline, CDR1 is MDHEN, CDR2 SYDVKM. The CDR3 length is 13 residues. CDR3 sequence reads: CATSLLGGQPQHF. CDR3 nucleotide sequence: TGTGCCACCTCTCTCTTGGGCGGGCAGCCCCAGCATTTT. Based on the CDR3 plus reference TRBV28 and TRBJ1-5, the full variable domain is DVKVTQSSRYLVKRTGEKVFLECVQDMDHENMFWYRQDPGLGLRLIYFSYDVKMKEKGDIPEGYSVSREKKERFSLILESASTNQTSMYLCATSLLGGQPQHFGDGTRLSIL.

The V gene is TRBV19, the J gene TRBJ1-2; D ambiguous. Between the trimmed V and J ends, which lost 3 bases and 1 base, there was a span of 6 bases. This CDR3 comprises 13 residues. Germline-derived CDR1 and CDR2 are LNHDA and SQIVND (reference sequence). CDR3 residues: CASSIRGNYGYTF. The CDR3 region has the DNA TGTGCCAGTAGTATTCGGGGTAACTATGGCTACACCTTC.

The chain recombines TRBV23-1 with TRBJ1-1; 8 nucleotides line up with TRBD1. TRBV23-1 is designated an ORF whose function remains uncertain. CDR3 size: 16 residues. The V gene end was trimmed by 0 bases and the J gene end by 3 bases; junction bases not matched to a gene: 6. DNA of the CDR3: TGCGCCAGCAGTCAATCGAGCAGGGGGCGGGACACTGAAGCTTTCTTT. Translation gives CASSQSSRGRDTEAFF.

The rearrangement links TRBV9 to TRBJ2-7; 8 bases are a match to TRBD2. Trimming cost V 4 bases and J 7 bases; bases outside gene matches: 13. This CDR3 contains 15 residues. Germline V gene lookup returns CDR1 SGDLS and CDR2 YYNGEE. The CDR3 nucleotides read TGTGCCAGCAGCCCCCGGGGGGGCCAGACGGGGGAGCAGTACTTC. Translating it yields CASSPRGGQTGEQYF.